This T cell receptor beta chain was sequenced for a study of early T cells in non-severe SARS-CoV-2 infection. Across the whole study: With bulk RNA from unsorted whole blood as input, sequencing yielded unpaired chains.

This clonotype has a count of ten or more. cDNA molecules, individually, were tagged with unique molecular identifiers. TCRdb processed the 5' RACE reads anew with MiXCR; each CDR3 protein has one entry. Seen here are tens of thousands of distinct CDR3 sequences, roughly a tenth observed once, and the top ten hold over 7.5%. The germline V gene has CDR1 LGHDT and CDR2 YNNKEL (reference sequence). V was clipped by 2 bases and J by 3 bases, with 14 bases between them. The CDR3 runs to 16 residues. The sequence was obtained from an adult who was a healthcare worker with PCR-confirmed SARS-CoV-2 infection or an uninfected control (not recorded which). The chain employs TRBV3-1 and TRBJ2-1; D not certain. This material consisted of whole blood, taken at baseline. The CDR3 nucleotides read TGTGCCAGCAGCCAAAGAAAGGGTGGCTTCTACAATGAGCAGTTCTTC. Translating it yields CASSQRKGGFYNEQFF.